This TCR beta chain is drawn from a study of cytomegalovirus exposure and HLA in healthy donors. Study results and limitations: Among TCR beta chains, those listed as cytomegalovirus-associated numbered over 150. Researchers reported in a later analysis that common viral pathogens appeared linked to several top clusters.

The PCR had 60 Vbeta and 13 Jbeta primers. The authors' processing: Unique TCR beta chains numbered about 72 million in a later analysis, with around 10 million shared. Using immunoSEQ multiplex PCR, the repertoire was profiled, and TCRdb retains in-frame clones only, with some absent. The V and J calls and the clone size are those of that table, but D and trimming were determined from the DNA. Found here are approximately 110,000 clones, around 80% of them singletons; the top ten hold around 3.1%. Remarks on this clone: Antigen specificity is unknown.

The V end lost 0 bases, the J end lost 3 bases, and 8 bases lay between the germline ends. The CDR3 runs 15 residues. CDR1 is LGHNA and CDR2 is YSLEER in the germline V gene. The sample was PBMCs. This rearrangement joins TRBV4-3 to TRBJ1-4; tentative D call: TRBD1 (6 bases). This clonotype was obtained from a woman aged 40 to 50 in good health and CMV-seronegative. In DNA form, the CDR3 reads TGCGCCAGCAGCCAAGACAGGGGCGCTAATGAAAAACTGTTTTTT. It encodes CASSQDRGANEKLFF.